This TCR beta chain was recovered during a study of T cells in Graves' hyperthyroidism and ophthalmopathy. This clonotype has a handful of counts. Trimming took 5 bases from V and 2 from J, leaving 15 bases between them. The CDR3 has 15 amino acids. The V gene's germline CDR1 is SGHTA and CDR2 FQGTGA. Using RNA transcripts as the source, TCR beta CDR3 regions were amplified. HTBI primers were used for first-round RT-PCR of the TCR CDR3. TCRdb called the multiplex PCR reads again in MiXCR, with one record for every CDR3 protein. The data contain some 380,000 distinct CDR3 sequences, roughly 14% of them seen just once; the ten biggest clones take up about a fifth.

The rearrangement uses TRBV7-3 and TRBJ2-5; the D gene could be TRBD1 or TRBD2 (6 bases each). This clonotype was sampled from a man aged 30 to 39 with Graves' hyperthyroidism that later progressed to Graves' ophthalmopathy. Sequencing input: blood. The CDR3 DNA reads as TGTGCCAGCAGCACACTAGGGGGAGGACAAGAGACCCAGTACTTC. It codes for CASSTLGGGQETQYF. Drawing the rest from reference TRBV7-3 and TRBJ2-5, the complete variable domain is GAGVSQTPSNKVTEKGKYVELRCDPISGHTALYWYRQSLGQGPEFLIYFQGTGAADDSGLPNDRFFAVRPEGSVSTLKIQRTERGDSAVYLCASSTLGGGQETQYFGPGTRLLVL.